The 23 T cell receptor beta chains listed next were all sequenced from one sample in a study of T-cell memory formation after mild COVID-19 (dated by TCRdb to 2020 to 2023). Libraries were prepared through 5' RACE. Data came from an Illumina NovaSeq 6000. The public reads were run again by TCRdb, first through fastp at Q25 and then through MiXCR, and only productive beta chains were kept. Each entry is one CDR3 protein sequence, shown with its most common DNA and genes. The sample table contains 290,000 or so distinct CDR3 sequences; only one count was recorded for approximately 19% of them. Around 21% of the sample is held by the ten biggest clonotypes. Material for sequencing was PBMCs or a T cell subset sorted from them (not recorded which). These receptors came from a man aged 18-30 years who had mild COVID-19 (a few samples of this study predate the infection). The sample titles of this study are shuffled in the database, so cell type and time point are left out; the donor was told from shared clones.

This clonotype occurred a few times. The chain links TRBV24-1 to TRBJ2-3; D may be TRBD1 (6 bases). V lost 5 bases and J 4 bases, leaving 9 bases between the germline ends. The germline gives CDR1 KGHDR, CDR2 SFDVKD. The CDR3 runs to 13 residues. The CDR3 DNA reads as TGTGCCACCAGTGGCAGGGGTGCAGATACGCAGTATTTT. This translates into CATSGRGADTQYF.

This clonotype appeared a few times. The V and J genes are TRBV5-1 and TRBJ1-1, with 8 bases lining up with TRBD1. The V gene end was trimmed by 5 bases and the J gene end by 5 bases; junction bases not matched to a gene: 8. The germline gives CDR1 SGHRS, CDR2 YFSETQ. The CDR3 consists of 14 residues. CDR3 sequence: CASSFGQGETEAFF. DNA of the CDR3: TGCGCCAGCAGTTTCGGACAGGGAGAGACTGAAGCTTTCTTT.

This clonotype was seen a few times. At one boundary the junction diverges from the germline segment, which might be a read error. The J gene is TRBJ2-1, the V gene TRBV24-1, with D possibly being TRBD1 or TRBD2 (5 bases each). This CDR3 spans 12 amino acids. The V gene's germline CDR1 is KGHDR and CDR2 SFDVKD. CDR3 in DNA: TGTGCCACCAGTGATCCGGGGCCCAACAAGGTCTTC. Its translation: CATSDPGPNKVF.

This clonotype was found a few times. The chain carries TRBV7-9 and TRBJ2-5, with a possible D match to TRBD1 (6 bases). The germline gives CDR1 SEHNR, CDR2 FQNEAQ (reference sequence). Trimming stripped 3 bases from V and 10 bases from J, with 21 bases between. The CDR3 extends over 15 amino acids. As DNA, the CDR3 is TGTGCCAGCAGCTTCCGACAGGATATTTTGAGAGACCAGTACTTC. It specifies CASSFRQDILRDQYF.

This clonotype was seen a handful of times. The chain combines TRBV20-1 with TRBJ2-2; D is possibly TRBD1 (6 bases). Deletions cut 6 bases from V and 2 bases from J, with 16 bases between. The CDR3 consists of 15 residues. Per the germline V gene, CDR1 is DFQATT and CDR2 is SNEGSKA (reference sequence). The CDR3 bases are TGCAGTGCAAGCGGACAGTTCCTAAACACCGGGGAGCTGTTTTTT. Translated: CSASGQFLNTGELFF.

This clonotype was seen repeatedly, ten times or more. The genes are TRBV7-6 and TRBJ2-2; TRBD1 matches 9 bases. Per germline, CDR1 SGHVS and CDR2 FNYEAQ. Trimming cost V 5 bases and J 3 bases; bases outside gene matches: 1. The CDR3 covers 14 residues. The CDR3 reads CASSRDRDTGELFF. In DNA form, the CDR3 reads TGTGCCAGCAGCCGGGACAGGGACACCGGGGAGCTGTTTTTT. Full variable domain (remainder filled in from reference TRBV7-6 and TRBJ2-2): GAGVSQSPRYKVTKRGQDVALRCDPISGHVSLYWYRQALGQGPEFLTYFNYEAQQDKSGLPNDRFSAERPEGSISTLTIQRTEQRDSAMYRCASSRDRDTGELFFGEGSRLTVL.

The count of this clonotype is one. The chain joins TRBV6-2 or TRBV6-3 to TRBJ2-3, with TRBD1 matching 10 bases. The ends lost 5 bases at V and 4 bases at J; junction bases unmatched: 12. This CDR3 region has 17 residues. Germline CDR1 reads MNHEY; CDR2 reads SVGEGT. This chain's CDR3 is CASSPRHSGTGADTQYF. The CDR3 region has the DNA TGTGCCAGCAGTCCCCGTCACTCCGGGACAGGGGCAGATACGCAGTATTTT.

The CDR3 region has the DNA TGTGCCAGCAGCTCCCCGACTTTTGCTAGCGGGGTCACGAGCTCCTACAATGAGCAGTTCTTC. Translation: CASSSPTFASGVTSSYNEQFF. The V and J genes are TRBV7-2 and TRBJ2-1, with 9 nucleotides matching TRBD2. Trimming at V came to 4 bases and at J to 0 bases, leaving 19 bases not matched to a gene. In germline, CDR1 is SGHTA, CDR2 FQGNSA. This CDR3 is built from 21 residues.

This clonotype appeared once. This chain joins TRBV6-6 and TRBJ1-4; D is possibly TRBD1 (5 bases). V dropped 8 bases and J dropped 7 bases, with 26 bases sitting between them. This CDR3 is built from 17 residues. The germline V gene has CDR1 MNHNY and CDR2 SVGAGI (reference sequence). For the CDR3, the DNA is TGTGCCAGCCTAAGCCTGGGGGTCAGCCCCTTCGGTGAAAAACTGTTTTTT. It codes for CASLSLGVSPFGEKLFF.

J is TRBJ2-7 and V is TRBV6-2 or TRBV6-3; no clear D gene. CDR3 length: 13 amino acids. The germline CDR1 and CDR2 sequences are MNHEY and SVGEGT. V was shortened by 6 bases and J by 6 bases, with 15 bases between the two germline ends. The CDR3 DNA sequence: TGTGCCAGCAGCCCCGGCCGCCGATCCGAGCAGTACGTC. Translation: CASSPGRRSEQYV.

The genes are TRBV5-1 and TRBJ2-3; D may correspond to TRBD1 or TRBD2 (6 bases each). The CDR3 has 16 amino acids. V was clipped by 2 bases and J by 2 bases, with 15 bases between them. In germline, CDR1 is SGHRS, CDR2 YFSETQ. The CDR3 protein is CASSLIRGANTDTQYF. CDR3 DNA sequence: TGCGCCAGCAGCTTAATAAGGGGGGCCAACACAGATACGCAGTATTTT.

In its sample, this clonotype was seen many times. One end of the junction is discordant with germline, which a read error may explain. This CDR3 reads CASRGANTGELFF. CDR3 DNA sequence: TGTGCCAGCAGAGGGGCGAATACCGGGGAGCTGTTTTTT. The rearrangement links TRBV9 to TRBJ2-2; possibly TRBD1 for D (5 bases). CDR3 length: 13 residues. From germline, CDR1 is SGDLS and CDR2 YYNGEE.

This clonotype was picked up many times. The CDR3 sequence is CASAYPSSYNEQFF. Written as DNA, the CDR3 is TGCGCCAGCGCATACCCAAGCTCCTACAATGAGCAGTTCTTC. The chain links TRBV5-1 to TRBJ2-1; D remains ambiguous. There are 14 residues in the CDR3. Germline CDR1 and CDR2: SGHRS and YFSETQ. Trimming shortened V by 7 bases and J by 0 bases, and 11 bases separated the two germline ends.

The chain couples TRBV5-1 to TRBJ1-5; possibly TRBD1 for D (6 bases). Germline V gene data show CDR1 as SGHRS and CDR2 as YFSETQ. Trimming cost V 4 bases and J 3 bases, with 14 bases left between them. The CDR3 has 15 residues. The CDR3 is CASSPFSGVNQPQHF. DNA for the CDR3: TGCGCCAGCAGCCCCTTTTCAGGGGTCAATCAGCCCCAGCATTTT.

This clonotype was observed a few times. In DNA form, the CDR3 reads TGCGCCAGCAGTCTGACGGACCAAGAGACCCAGTACTTC. It specifies CASSLTDQETQYF. The chain is built from TRBV4-3 and TRBJ2-5; D uncertain. The V end lost 6 bases, the J end lost 0 bases, and 8 bases lay between the germline ends. The length of the CDR3 is 13 residues. CDR1 and CDR2 (germline): LGHNA, YSLEER.

This clonotype was counted a few times. The chain employs TRBV2 and TRBJ2-6; D is ambiguous. Per the germline V gene, CDR1 is SNHLY and CDR2 is FYNNEI. V was shortened by 6 bases and J by 3 bases, with 6 bases between the two germline ends. The length of the CDR3 is 13 residues. The CDR3 protein is CASRNLGANVLTF. The CDR3 nucleotides are TGTGCCAGCAGGAATCTTGGGGCCAACGTCCTGACTTTC. Full variable domain (remainder filled in from reference TRBV2 and TRBJ2-6): EPEVTQTPSHQVTQMGQEVILRCVPISNHLYFYWYRQILGQKVEFLVSFYNNEISEKSEIFDDQFSVERPDGSNFTLKIRSTKLEDSAMYFCASRNLGANVLTFGAGSRLTVL.

This clonotype was recorded a few times. The chain recombines TRBV6-2 or TRBV6-3 with TRBJ1-6, with unresolved D. The CDR3 is 17 amino acids. V was shortened by 2 bases and J by 0 bases, with 11 bases between the two germline ends. Germline values: CDR1 MNHEY, CDR2 SVGEGT. The CDR3 here is CASSYRRPDSYNSPLHF. CDR3 in DNA: TGTGCCAGCAGTTACAGGAGGCCTGACTCCTATAATTCACCCCTCCACTTT.

This clonotype showed up just a few times. An end of the junction does not agree with germline; a read error may underlie this. DNA of the CDR3: TGTGCCAGTAGCGGGGGGGCCGCCAATGAGCAGTTCTTC. Its protein product is CASSGGAANEQFF. The chain uses TRBV9 and TRBJ2-1; 11 positions agree with TRBD2. Germline V gene lookup returns CDR1 SGDLS and CDR2 YYNGEE. The CDR3 runs to 13 residues.

This clonotype was found a few times. The rearrangement links TRBV6-2 or TRBV6-3 to TRBJ2-1; D call uncertain. From germline, CDR1 is MNHEY and CDR2 SVGEGT. The CDR3 sequence is 14 residues long. V was pared by 4 bases and J by 0 bases, with 7 bases between. CDR3 region: CASSFLNSYNEQFF. CDR3 nucleotides: TGTGCCAGCAGTTTTCTCAACTCCTACAATGAGCAGTTCTTC.

The gene calls are TRBV7-3 and TRBJ2-3; TRBD1 aligns across 10 bases. V trimming: 0 bases; J trimming: 10 bases; junction bases outside the gene matches: 1. This CDR3 comprises 13 residues. The V gene's germline CDR1 is SGHTA and CDR2 FQGTGA. The CDR3 DNA reads as TGTGCCAGCAGCTTAACGGGACAGGGGTCGCAGTATTTT. Its protein product is CASSLTGQGSQYF.

This clonotype was seen a few times. This chain uses TRBV7-9 with TRBJ1-1, with TRBD1 matching 10 bases. Germline V lookup: CDR1 SEHNR, CDR2 FQNEAQ (reference sequence). Losses at the gene ends were 7 bases for V and 5 bases for J; bases not matched to a gene: 4. This CDR3 has 13 amino acids. This CDR3 is CASTGQGRTEAFF. As DNA, the CDR3 is TGTGCCAGCACGGGACAGGGGAGAACTGAAGCTTTCTTT.

The rearrangement uses TRBV4-3 and TRBJ2-1; TRBD1 matches 8 bases. Losses at the gene ends were 3 bases for V and 4 bases for J; bases not matched to a gene: 17. The CDR3 totals 19 residues. Germline-derived CDR1 and CDR2 are LGHNA and YSLEER. DNA of the CDR3: TGCGCCAGCAGCCAGGGCCATTCAAGGACAGGGAGAGGATACAATGAGCAGTTCTTC. This gives the protein CASSQGHSRTGRGYNEQFF.

The chain has TRBV7-2 and TRBJ1-1; tentative D call: TRBD1 (6 bases). Trimming took 5 bases from V and 6 from J, leaving 13 bases between them. The CDR3 has 13 residues. Germline values: CDR1 SGHTA, CDR2 FQGNSA. The CDR3 coding sequence is TGTGCCAGCAGCAGTGTGGGGGCATCTGAAGCTTTCTTT. It encodes CASSSVGASEAFF.